This T cell receptor (beta chain) derives from a study of blood T cells in healthy people across ages. A second about 7 to 12 cycle PCR used barcoded and J-beta primers. Via MiXCR, TCRdb re-called the 5' RACE reads, giving one row per CDR3 protein. The data contain fewer than 2,000,000 distinct CDR3 sequences, about 39% of them seen just once; the ten biggest clones take up roughly 23%. The length of the CDR3 is 15 residues. Per the germline V gene, CDR1 is SGHDT and CDR2 is YYEEEE. V shed 3 bases, J shed 5 bases, and the junction held 5 bases outside the gene matches. This clonotype originated in a human donor in good health. The J gene is TRBJ1-5, the V gene TRBV5-6; 10 bases match TRBD1. Specimen: blood. CDR3 coding DNA: TGTGCCAGCAGCTCGATGGGACAGGGGCATCAGCCCCAGCATTTT. Translated, it gives CASSSMGQGHQPQHF.